These 12 T cell receptor beta chains originate from one sample sequenced in a study of PD-1 blockade in mismatch repair-deficient tumors. Clones were sequenced by immunoSEQ multiplex PCR, and TCRdb holds only the in-frame ones, with some missing. The sample lists roughly 130,000 clones; roughly 86% were seen once. Here the sequenced sample was peripheral blood, taken about 17 months after starting pembrolizumab. Receptors originate from an adult with mismatch repair-deficient cancer.

The rearrangement joins TRBV10-3 to TRBJ2-7; 14 bases fit TRBD2. Trimming at V came to 6 bases and at J to 5 bases, leaving 12 bases not matched to a gene. Germline-derived CDR1 and CDR2 are ENHRY and SYGVKD. The CDR3 is 17 amino acids. The CDR3 nucleotides are TGTGCCATCAGCGGGACTAGCGGGAGCGGGATAACCCACGAGCAGTACTTC. This codes for CAISGTSGSGITHEQYF.

The chain couples TRBV7-9 to TRBJ1-3; D gene uncertain. Looked up from germline, CDR1 is SEHNR and CDR2 is FQNEAQ (reference sequence). V lost 5 bases and J lost 0, with 8 bases in between. CDR3 length: 14 amino acids. The CDR3 sequence: CASSQVLSGNTIYF. The CDR3 coding sequence is TGTGCCAGCAGCCAGGTCCTCTCTGGAAACACCATATATTTT.

The rearrangement joins TRBV30 to TRBJ2-4, with TRBD1 matching 8 bases. Germline V gene data show CDR1 as GTSNPN and CDR2 as SVGIG (reference sequence). The J segment lost 3 bases and the V segment lost 2 bases, leaving 6 bases of the junction unmatched. This CDR3 comprises 15 residues. Here the CDR3 DNA reads TGTGCCTGGAGTAGACGGACAGGGAACAAAAACATTCAGTACTTC. Translation: CAWSRRTGNKNIQYF.

The chain carries TRBV19 and TRBJ1-1, with D possibly being TRBD1 (5 bases). Trimming shortened V by 3 bases and J by 1 base, and 9 bases separated the two germline ends. Germline CDR1 LNHDA, CDR2 SQIVND (reference sequence). The CDR3 runs 14 residues. The CDR3, as DNA: TGTGCCAGTAGTATTCTGACAGCGAACACTGAAGCTTTCTTT. It codes for CASSILTANTEAFF.

The rearrangement uses TRBV6-5 and TRBJ2-7; D is possibly TRBD1 (6 bases). The germline V and J ends were trimmed by 2 bases and 3 bases, with 11 bases remaining between them. This CDR3 contains 14 residues. Germline V gene lookup returns CDR1 MNHEY and CDR2 SVGAGI. The CDR3 sequence: CASSYRDTYYEQYF. CDR3 DNA: TGTGCCAGCAGTTACCGGGACACTTACTACGAGCAGTACTTC.

CDR3 bases: TGTGCCAGCACTAGCCGGTTATACAATGAGCAGTTCTTC. As protein: CASTSRLYNEQFF. This chain connects TRBV11-2 to TRBJ2-1, with D perhaps matching TRBD2 (5 bases). The V end lost 7 bases, the J end lost 4 bases, and 11 bases lay between the germline ends. The CDR3 is 13 residues long. The germline V gene has CDR1 SGHAT and CDR2 FQNNGV.

The chain recombines TRBV9 with TRBJ2-3; D perhaps matches TRBD1 (6 bases). CDR1 is SGDLS and CDR2 is YYNGEE in the germline V gene. V was clipped by 0 bases and J by 2 bases, with 13 bases between them. CDR3 size: 16 residues. The DNA of the CDR3 is TGTGCCAGCAGCGTAGGGGGGCACAGGCCCACAGATACGCAGTATTTT. Translating it yields CASSVGGHRPTDTQYF.

CDR3 loop: CSTRQAGETQYF. CDR3 sequence (DNA): TGCAGCACCAGACAGGCTGGAGAGACCCAGTACTTC. The rearrangement joins TRBV29-1 to TRBJ2-5; maybe TRBD1 (6 bases). This CDR3 spans 12 amino acids. Germline lookup yields CDR1 SQVTM and CDR2 ANQGSEA. Trimming stripped 8 bases from V and 4 bases from J, with 14 bases between.

V is TRBV11-2 and J is TRBJ2-2; unclear D gene. The CDR3 runs to 12 residues. V lost 6 bases, J lost 4 bases, and 6 bases lay in between. Germline V gene sequence: CDR1 SGHAT, CDR2 FQNNGV. The CDR3, as DNA: TGTGCCAGCAGTAAAATCACCGGGGAGCTGTTTTTT. Translating gives CASSKITGELFF.

Notes on this clone: The same CDR3 is also encoded by other DNA sequences in this sample. The chain combines TRBV5-1 with TRBJ2-7; 7 nucleotides agree with TRBD2. The CDR3 totals 16 residues. Trimming took 0 bases from V and 4 from J; bases not matched to a gene: 10. Per germline, CDR1 SGHRS and CDR2 YFSETQ. Here the CDR3 DNA reads TGCGCCAGCAGCTTGGCCCCTGGCGGGAGCTCTTACGAGCAGTACTTC. Encoded protein: CASSLAPGGSSYEQYF. Using reference TRBV5-1 and TRBJ2-7 for the parts outside the CDR3, the full variable domain is KAGVTQTPRYLIKTRGQQVTLSCSPISGHRSVSWYQQTPGQGLQFLFEYFSETQRNKGNFPGRFSGRQFSNSRSEMNVSTLELGDSALYLCASSLAPGGSSYEQYFGPGTRLTVT.

CDR3 region: CASSYGTETYEQYF. The CDR3 DNA follows: TGTGCCAGCAGTTACGGGACAGAGACCTACGAGCAGTACTTC. This chain connects TRBV6-5 to TRBJ2-7; 7 nucleotides agree with TRBD1. CDR3 length equals 14 residues. Germline V CDR1 and CDR2: MNHEY, SVGAGI. Trimming at V came to 2 bases and at J to 2 bases, leaving 3 bases not matched to a gene.

V is TRBV5-5 and J is TRBJ2-7, with D unresolved. V was cut by 0 bases and J by 3 bases, with 10 bases left in between. Germline V lookup: CDR1 SGHKS, CDR2 YYEKEE (reference sequence). The length of the CDR3 is 14 residues. The CDR3 DNA reads TGTGCCAGCAGCTTGGTGGGCAGATTCTACGAGCAGTACTTC. This codes for CASSLVGRFYEQYF.